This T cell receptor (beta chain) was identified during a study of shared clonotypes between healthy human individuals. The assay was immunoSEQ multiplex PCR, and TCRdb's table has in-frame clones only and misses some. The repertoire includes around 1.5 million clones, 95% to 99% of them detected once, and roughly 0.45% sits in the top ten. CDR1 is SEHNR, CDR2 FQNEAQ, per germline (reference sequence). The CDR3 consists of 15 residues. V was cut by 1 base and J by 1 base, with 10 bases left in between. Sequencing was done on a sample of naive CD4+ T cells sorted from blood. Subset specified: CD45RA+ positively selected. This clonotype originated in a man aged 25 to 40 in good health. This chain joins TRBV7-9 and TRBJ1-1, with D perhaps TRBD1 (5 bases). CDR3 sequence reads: CASSLGGARNTEAFF. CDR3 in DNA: TGTGCCAGCAGCTTAGGGGGCGCGCGGAACACTGAAGCTTTCTTT. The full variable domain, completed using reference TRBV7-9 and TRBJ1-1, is DTGVSQNPRHKITKRGQNVTFRCDPISEHNRLYWYRQTLGQGPEFLTYFQNEAQLEKSRLLSDRFSAERPKGSFSTLEIQRTEQGDSAMYLCASSLGGARNTEAFFGQGTRLTVV.